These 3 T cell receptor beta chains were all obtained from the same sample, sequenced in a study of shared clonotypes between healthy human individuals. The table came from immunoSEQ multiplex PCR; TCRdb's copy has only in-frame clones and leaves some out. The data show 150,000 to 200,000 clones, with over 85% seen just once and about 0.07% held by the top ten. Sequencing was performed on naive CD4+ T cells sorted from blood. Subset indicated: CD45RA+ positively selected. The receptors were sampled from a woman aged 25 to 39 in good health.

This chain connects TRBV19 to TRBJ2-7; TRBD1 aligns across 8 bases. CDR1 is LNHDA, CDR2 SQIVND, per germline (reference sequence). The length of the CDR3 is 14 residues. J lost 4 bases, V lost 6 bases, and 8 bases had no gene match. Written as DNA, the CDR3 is TGTGCCAGTAGGCCTCAGGGGGCTGGATACGAGCAGTACTTC. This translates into CASRPQGAGYEQYF.

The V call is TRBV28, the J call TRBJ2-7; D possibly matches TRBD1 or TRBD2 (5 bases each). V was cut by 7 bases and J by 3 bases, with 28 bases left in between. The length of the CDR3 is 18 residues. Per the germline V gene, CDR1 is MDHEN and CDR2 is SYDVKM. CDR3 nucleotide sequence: TGTGCCAGCACCCCCCCGATCAGGCGGGCGAGGGGAAACTACGAGCAGTACTTC. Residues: CASTPPIRRARGNYEQYF. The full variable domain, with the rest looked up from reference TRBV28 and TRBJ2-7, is DVKVTQSSRYLVKRTGEKVFLECVQDMDHENMFWYRQDPGLGLRLIYFSYDVKMKEKGDIPEGYSVSREKKERFSLILESASTNQTSMYLCASTPPIRRARGNYEQYFGPGTRLTVT.

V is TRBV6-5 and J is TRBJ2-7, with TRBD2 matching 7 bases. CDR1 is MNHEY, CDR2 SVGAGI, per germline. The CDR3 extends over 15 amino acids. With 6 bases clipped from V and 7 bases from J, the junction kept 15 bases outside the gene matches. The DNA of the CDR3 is TGTGCCAGCAGCCGGCCCGGGGGAGGGCCTTGGGAGCAGTACTTC. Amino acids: CASSRPGGGPWEQYF.